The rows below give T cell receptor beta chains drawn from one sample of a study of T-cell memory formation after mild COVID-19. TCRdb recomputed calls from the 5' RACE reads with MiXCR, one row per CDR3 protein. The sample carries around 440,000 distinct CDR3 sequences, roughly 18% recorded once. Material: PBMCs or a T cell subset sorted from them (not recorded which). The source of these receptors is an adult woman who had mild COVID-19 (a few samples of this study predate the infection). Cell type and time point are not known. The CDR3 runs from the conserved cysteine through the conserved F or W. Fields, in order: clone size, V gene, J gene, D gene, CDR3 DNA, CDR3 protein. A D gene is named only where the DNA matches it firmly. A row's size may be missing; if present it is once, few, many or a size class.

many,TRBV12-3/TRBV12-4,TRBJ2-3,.,TGTGCCAGCAGTCCCCAGGGTCGAAGCACAGATACGCAGTATTTT,CASSPQGRSTDTQYF
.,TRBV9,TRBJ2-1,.,TGTGCCAGCAGCGTTTCTAGGACTACCGACTCCTACAATGAGCAGTTCTTC,CASSVSRTTDSYNEQFF
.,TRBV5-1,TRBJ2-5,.,TGCGCCAGCAGCTCCAACTTGGGACGGTCGGGGGAGACCCAGTACTTC,CASSSNLGRSGETQYF
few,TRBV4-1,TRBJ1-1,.,TGCGCCAGCAGCCAAGTTTTTCAGGGGCGTCGGACTGAAGCTTTCTTT,CASSQVFQGRRTEAFF
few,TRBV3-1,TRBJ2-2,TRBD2,TGTGCCAGCAGCCACCACGGGCTCAGCGGGGCGAACACCGGGGAGCTGTTTTTT,CASSHHGLSGANTGELFF
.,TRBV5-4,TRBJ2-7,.,TGTGCCAGCAGCCCCCGCGGCTTGGGAATATCCTACGAGCAGTACTTC,CASSPRGLGISYEQYF
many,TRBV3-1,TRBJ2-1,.,TGTGCCAGCAGCCCCCCCCAGTGGGACATAGGAAATGAGCAGTTCTTC,CASSPPQWDIGNEQFF
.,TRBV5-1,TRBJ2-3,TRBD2,TGCGCCAGCAGGTCTAGCGGGAGAACAGATACGCAGTATTTT,CASRSSGRTDTQYF
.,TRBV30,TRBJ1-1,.,TGTGCCGTCTGGGTAAGGGAAGCTTTCTTT,CAVWVREAFF
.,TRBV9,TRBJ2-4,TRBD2,TGTGCCAGCAGCGTAAGCGGGAGGGCGGACATTCAGTACTTC,CASSVSGRADIQYF
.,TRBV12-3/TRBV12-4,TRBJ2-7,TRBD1,TGTGCCAGCAGTTTAAGGGGGCTGTTGCTGCCCTGCGAGCAGTACTTC,CASSLRGLLLPCEQYF
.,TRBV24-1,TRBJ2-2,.,TGTGCCACCAGTGATGCCACTCTATCGAACACCGGGGAGCTGTTTTTT,CATSDATLSNTGELFF
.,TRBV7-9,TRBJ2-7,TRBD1,TGTGCCAGCAGCCCCGGGACAGTCGTCTACGAGCAGTACTTC,CASSPGTVVYEQYF
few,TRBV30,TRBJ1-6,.,TGTGCCTGGACCCGGGACGGTTCGGGTTCACCCCTCCACTTT,CAWTRDGSGSPLHF
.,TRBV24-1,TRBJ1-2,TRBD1,TGTGCCACCAGTCCCGGGACAGGGAATGATGGCTACACCTTC,CATSPGTGNDGYTF
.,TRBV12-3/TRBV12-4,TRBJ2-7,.,TGTGCCAGCAGTTCCTCACAGGGCGTTATAGCCTACGAGCAGTACTTC,CASSSSQGVIAYEQYF
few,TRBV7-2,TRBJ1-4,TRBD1,TGTGCCAGCAGCCAGAGGAGGGGGCGGACTAATGAAAAACTGTTTTTT,CASSQRRGRTNEKLFF
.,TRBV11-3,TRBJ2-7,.,TGTGCCAGCAGCCCCGGACTGGGGGAATACGAGCAGTACTTC,CASSPGLGEYEQYF
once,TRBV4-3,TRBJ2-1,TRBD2,TGCGCCAGCAGCCAAGATCGGCTAGCGGGAGGGCAGAGCTCCTACAATGAGCAGTTCTTC,CASSQDRLAGGQSSYNEQFF
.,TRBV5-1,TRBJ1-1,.,TGCGCCAGCAGCTTGGTCTTGGGGCCCGACAGGAACACTGAAGCTTTCTTT,CASSLVLGPDRNTEAFF
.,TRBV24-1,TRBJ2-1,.,TGTGCCACCAGTGACCGAGTAAGCTTGAGCGATGAGCAGTTCTTC,CATSDRVSLSDEQFF
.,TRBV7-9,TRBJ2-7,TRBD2,TGTGCCAGCAGCTCACTAGCGGGAGAATCATACGAGCAGTACTTC,CASSSLAGESYEQYF
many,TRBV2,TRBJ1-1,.,TGTGCCAGCAGTGAAATTCTGTGGCAGTTGGTTCAGAACACTGAAGCTTTCTTT,CASSEILWQLVQNTEAFF
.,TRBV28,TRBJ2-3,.,TGTGCCAGCAGTTTATTGGCAGGGAGGACAGATACGCAGTATTTT,CASSLLAGRTDTQYF
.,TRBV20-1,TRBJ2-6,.,TGCAGTGCTCCGACTTCTGGGGCCAACGTCCTGACTTTC,CSAPTSGANVLTF
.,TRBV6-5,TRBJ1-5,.,TGTGCCAGCAGCCACGGAGGAAGCAATCAGCCCCAGCATTTT,CASSHGGSNQPQHF
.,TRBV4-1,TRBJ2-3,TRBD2,TGCGCCAGCAGCCAAACCGGGACTAAAATTTATGATACGCAGTATTTT,CASSQTGTKIYDTQYF
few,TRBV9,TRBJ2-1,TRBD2,TGTGCCAGCAGCGTTAGCGGGAGGCCACACAATGAGCAGTTCTTC,CASSVSGRPHNEQFF
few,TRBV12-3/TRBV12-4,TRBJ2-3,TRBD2,TGTGCCAGCAGTCCCACTAGCGGGGGCGGCACAGATACGCAGTATTTT,CASSPTSGGGTDTQYF
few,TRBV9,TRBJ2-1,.,TGTGCCAGCAGCACAGGCAATGAGCAGTTCTTC,CASSTGNEQFF
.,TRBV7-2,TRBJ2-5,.,TGTGCCAGCAGCTTCGCCGAGGTGGTTATGGGGGAGACCCAGTACTTC,CASSFAEVVMGETQYF
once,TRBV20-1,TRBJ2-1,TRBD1,TGCAGTGCTCAAAAGACAGGGTTGGTCTACAATGAGCAGTTCTTC,CSAQKTGLVYNEQFF
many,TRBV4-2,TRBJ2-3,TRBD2,TGTGCCAGCAGCCAAGGCGCCCTAGCGGGGATAACAGATACGCAGTATTTT,CASSQGALAGITDTQYF
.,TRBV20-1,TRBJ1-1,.,TGCAGTGCTAGTGGACCCCTGAACACTGAAGCTTTCTTT,CSASGPLNTEAFF
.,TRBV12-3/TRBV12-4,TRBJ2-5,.,TGTGCCAGCAACGGTCTAGAAGAGACCCAGTACTTC,CASNGLEETQYF
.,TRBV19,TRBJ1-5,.,TGTGCCAGTAGTATGTGGAACTTAGGCGATCAGCCCCAGCATTTT,CASSMWNLGDQPQHF
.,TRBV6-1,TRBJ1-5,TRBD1,TGTGCCAGCAGTGAGTCAGACAGGGCCCTGCCCCAGCATTTT,CASSESDRALPQHF
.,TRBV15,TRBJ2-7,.,TGTGCCACCAGCAGAGCCAAGGGGTACGAGCAGTACTTC,CATSRAKGYEQYF
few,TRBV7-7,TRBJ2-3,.,TGTGCTAGCAGCAAAGGGACGGACCGCACAGATACGCAGTATTTT,CASSKGTDRTDTQYF
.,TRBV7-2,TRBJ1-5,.,TGTGCCAGCAGCCTCGACGGGACCCGACAGTATCAGCCCCAGCATTTT,CASSLDGTRQYQPQHF
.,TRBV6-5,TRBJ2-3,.,TGTGCCAGCAGTTACGGGGCAGGCACTAGCACAGATACGCAGTATTTT,CASSYGAGTSTDTQYF
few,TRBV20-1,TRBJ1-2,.,TGCAGTGCTAGAGATTTAGGGGCAGGGGATGGCTACACCTTC,CSARDLGAGDGYTF
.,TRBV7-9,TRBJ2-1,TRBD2,TGTGCCAGCAACGGCCCAAAGGTTGCGGGGGGGCTAAGAACGGACAATGAGCAGTTCTTC,CASNGPKVAGGLRTDNEQFF
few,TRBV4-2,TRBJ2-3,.,TGTGCCAGCAGCCCGGGTCGGATGTCGGATACGCAGTATTTT,CASSPGRMSDTQYF
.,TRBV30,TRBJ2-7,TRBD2,TGTGCCTGGAGTGAGGGAGGGGCAGGCTACGAGCAGTACTTC,CAWSEGGAGYEQYF
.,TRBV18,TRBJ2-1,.,TGTGCCAGCTCACCGGCGACTAGACACCCGCAGTTCTTC,CASSPATRHPQFF
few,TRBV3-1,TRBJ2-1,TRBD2,TGTGCCAGCAGCCAAGTACTAGCGGGCGCAAGGGGGGAGCAGTTCTTC,CASSQVLAGARGEQFF
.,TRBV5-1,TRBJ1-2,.,TGCGCCAGCAGCTCCGTTGGGGGCGGCGACTATGGCTACACCTTC,CASSSVGGGDYGYTF
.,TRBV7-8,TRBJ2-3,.,TGTGCCAGCAGCTTAGTTAAGGGTTCTTCAAGCACAGATACGCAGTATTTT,CASSLVKGSSSTDTQYF
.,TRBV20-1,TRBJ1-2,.,TGCAGTGCAAGGGGAATAGACCACGTAGTCTATGGCTACACCTTC,CSARGIDHVVYGYTF
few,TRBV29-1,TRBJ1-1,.,TGCAGCGTCCAGAGCAAACTTTTGAACACTGAAGCTTTCTTT,CSVQSKLLNTEAFF
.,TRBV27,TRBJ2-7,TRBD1,TGTGCCAGCAGTTTACGTTGGGACAGCTACGAGCAGTACTTC,CASSLRWDSYEQYF
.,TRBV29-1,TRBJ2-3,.,TGCAGCGTTGGGGCGAGGTCTTCTAGCACAGATACGCAGTATTTT,CSVGARSSSTDTQYF
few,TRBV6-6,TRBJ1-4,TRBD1,TGTGCCAGCAGACAGGGGTGGGATGAAAAACTGTTTTTT,CASRQGWDEKLFF
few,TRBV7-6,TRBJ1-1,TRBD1,TGTGCCAGCAGCCCAGGACAGGGGGCAATGACTGAAGCTTTCTTT,CASSPGQGAMTEAFF
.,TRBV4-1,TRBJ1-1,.,TGCGCCAGCAGCCTTGTCCCCAGGGGGAACACTGAAGCTTTCTTT,CASSLVPRGNTEAFF
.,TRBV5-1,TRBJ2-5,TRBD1,TGCGCCAGCAGCTCGGGACAGCTAGAGACCCAGTACTTC,CASSSGQLETQYF
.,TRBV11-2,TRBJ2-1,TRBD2,TGTGCCAGCAGCTTAGCTGCAGCGGGGGTCAGCTCCTACAATGAGCAGTTCTTC,CASSLAAAGVSSYNEQFF
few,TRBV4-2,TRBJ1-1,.,TGTGCCAGCAGCCAAGAGAGGGGGATCAGGAGGACTGAAGCTTTCTTT,CASSQERGIRRTEAFF